This TCR beta chain was recorded in a study of cytotoxic CD8 clonotypes in ibrutinib-treated CLL (dated by TCRdb to the early 2020s). Context from the whole study: The cohort was composed of approximately 11 relapsed/refractory and fewer than 16 treatment-naive patients; IGHV unmutated status was identified in 17 patients. Responses were partial in roughly 24 patients and complete in 2; after median approximately 5.5 years follow-up, around 15 stayed in remission and approximately 12 progressed. Samples at response were collected after a median of 12 months of treatment, with a range of 6 to 36 months. On average, each sample yielded 270,000 or so productive templates and tens of thousands of productive rearrangements. Longitudinal samples were obtainable from about 30% of the 86 participants in the trial. Cryopreserved peripheral blood mononuclear cells were collected at three points: before therapy, at response, and at either sustained remission or disease progression. Patients were still on ibrutinib when every remission and progressive disease sample was collected. Paper-wide results and their limitations: Public clonotypes were rare and either shrank or stayed stable during treatment, and the rise in clonality at ibrutinib response reflected expansion of private clonotypes. At ibrutinib response clonality went up, during sustained remission it held steady, and at progression it dropped back toward baseline. Baseline clonality exceeded that of age-matched healthy donors and correlated strongly with circulating CD8+ T-cell counts. Lymph node repertoires were not examined, and the timing of sampling was not matched between patients in sustained remission and those whose disease progressed.

Roughly 2 micrograms of genomic DNA were extracted from cryopreserved PBMCs for TCR beta library preparation. Longitudinal blood samples from CLL patients on ibrutinib monotherapy were analyzed using high-throughput TCR beta sequencing. Patients were enrolled in a phase 2 open-label single-center ibrutinib monotherapy trial. On a MiSeq, deep resolution sequencing aimed for a depth between 1 in 1 million and 1 in 200,000 T cells, with each clonotype covered approximately 9.8x on average. The immunoSEQ hsTCRB Kit was used to generate the TCR beta libraries. The authors' pipeline ran thus. ImmunoSEQ Data Assistant and ImmunoSEQ Analyzer were used for data analysis, and V, D and J genes were assigned according to IMGT definitions. Clonality was computed as one minus normalized Shannon entropy of productive rearrangement frequencies, ranging from 0 to 1. Public clonotype analysis was restricted to overrepresented clonotypes comprising at least 0.05% of each patient's repertoire. Thirteen age-matched healthy donor repertoires from immuneACCESS were used as controls for clonality. In TCRdb, the immuneACCESS table is reduced to in-frame sequences with V and J assigned. These tables do not hold every clone; where another copy was compared, an unresolved V gene accounts for under half, and the others remain unexplained. The V and J calls and clone size come from that table; D and trimming were worked out from the DNA. This sample comprises over 120,000 clones, around 81% of them detected only once. Jointly, the top ten make up 7.5% to 8% of the sample.

In the case of this clone: Its specific antigen is unknown. Base qualities were left out, and no much larger clone turns up one base away.

Trimming removed 0 bases from V and 3 bases from J, leaving 9 bases between the germline ends. From the germline V gene, CDR1 is SGHRS and CDR2 is YFSETQ. There are 14 amino acids in the CDR3, from cysteine to phenylalanine inclusive. Here the CDR3 DNA is all that survives: 42 bases in frame from base 1. The source material was PBMCs, sampled after 36 months of ibrutinib treatment. The sequence links TRBV5-1 to TRBJ2-5; TRBD1 is a possible D gene, resting on 6 matching bases. This clonotype was sampled from a human donor with chronic lymphocytic leukemia. The DNA sequence reads TGCGCCAGCAGCTTGGGACAGGACAAAGAGACCCAGTACTTC. It is translated as CASSLGQDKETQYF.